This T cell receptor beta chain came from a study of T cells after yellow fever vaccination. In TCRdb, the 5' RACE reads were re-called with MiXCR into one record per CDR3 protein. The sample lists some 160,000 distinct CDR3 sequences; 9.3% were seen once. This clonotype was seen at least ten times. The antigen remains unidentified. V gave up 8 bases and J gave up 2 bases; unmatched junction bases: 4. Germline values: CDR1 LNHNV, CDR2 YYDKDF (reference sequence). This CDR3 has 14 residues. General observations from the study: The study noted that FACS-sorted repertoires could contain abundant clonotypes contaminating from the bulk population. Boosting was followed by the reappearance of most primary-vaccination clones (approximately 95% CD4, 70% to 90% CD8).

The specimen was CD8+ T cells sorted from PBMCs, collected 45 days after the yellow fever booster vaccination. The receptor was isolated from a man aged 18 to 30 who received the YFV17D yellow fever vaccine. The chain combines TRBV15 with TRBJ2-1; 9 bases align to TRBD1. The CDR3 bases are TGTGCCACCCGGGGACAGGGTACCTACAATGAGCAGTTCTTC. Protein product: CATRGQGTYNEQFF.